This record covers a single TCR beta chain. No antigen is known for it. TCRdb's table, derived via immunoSEQ multiplex PCR, lists solely in-frame clones and lacks some. This sample has roughly 100,000 clones; about 95% occur once, and the top ten carry 3.1%. This entry comes from a study of T cells in pancreatic ductal adenocarcinoma. No neoadjuvant therapy was given to the selected pancreatic ductal adenocarcinoma patients before their surgery. Study results and limitations: Mean clonality was approximately 0.1 in tumors and roughly 0.07 in blood, not significantly different. Tumors hold more CD45RO+ effector T cells, which may bias toward lower diversity.

CDR1 is SGHTA and CDR2 is FQGNSA in the germline V gene. The CDR3 length is 11 residues. The sample taken for sequencing was PBMCs. The sequence derives from a human donor with pancreatic ductal adenocarcinoma. The chain employs TRBV7-2 and TRBJ2-7; 7 bases map to TRBD2. CDR3 in DNA: TGTGCAGGCGGGACTACCTACGAGCAGTACTTC. Its protein is CAGGTTYEQYF. The full variable domain, with the rest looked up from reference TRBV7-2 and TRBJ2-7, is GAGVSQSPSNKVTEKGKDVELRCDPISGHTALYWYRQSLGQGLEFLIYFQGNSAPDKSGLPSDRFSAERTGGSVSTLTIQRTQQEDSAVYLCAGGTTYEQYFGPGTRLTVT.